Listed below are T cell receptor beta chains from one sample, sequenced in a study of blood T cell repertoires in COVID-19. Some clones are missing from TCRdb's copy, which holds only in-frame ones; the method was immunoSEQ multiplex PCR. The repertoire has over 120,000 clones, over 75% of them found once; the top ten carry about two fifths. Sequencing input: peripheral blood. The source of these receptors is a human donor in a cohort sampled during active COVID-19. CDR3s include the opening cysteine and the closing phenylalanine or tryptophan. The D gene is left open where the match is weak. Size values are once, few and many counts, or a class for expanded clones, and some rows have none.

NA | TRBJ2-1 | TRBV7-2 | few | CASSLGSSSYNEQFF | TGTGCCAGCAGCTTAGGGTCGAGCTCCTACAATGAGCAGTTCTTC
NA | TRBJ1-1 | TRBV6-6 | NA | CASRKDRGSYQEALF | TGTGCCAGCAGAAAAGATAGGGGGTCCTACCAGGAAGCTCTCTTT
NA | TRBJ1-1 | TRBV18 | NA | CASSPQGTFSMNTEAFF | TGTGCCAGCTCACCCCAGGGTACCTTCTCCATGAACACTGAAGCTTTCTTT
TRBD1 | TRBJ1-2 | TRBV25-1 | NA | CASSASDRANGYTF | TGTGCCAGCAGCGCCTCGGACAGGGCGAATGGCTACACCTTC
NA | TRBJ1-2 | TRBV15 | NA | CATSFSVSNYGYTF | TGTGCCACCAGCTTCAGCGTGTCTAACTATGGCTACACCTTC
TRBD2 | TRBJ2-2 | TRBV5-4 | NA | CASSLYPAGVGTGELFF | TGTGCCAGCAGCTTGTATCCAGCGGGGGTTGGCACCGGGGAGCTGTTTTTT
TRBD2 | TRBJ2-1 | TRBV19 | NA | CASKSGGNEQFF | TGTGCCAGTAAGTCGGGGGGCAATGAGCAGTTCTTC
NA | TRBJ2-7 | TRBV29-1 | NA | CSVETGRDEQYF | TGCAGCGTTGAAACGGGCAGGGACGAGCAGTACTTC
NA | TRBJ2-3 | TRBV28 | NA | CASSKSYGGDTQYF | TGTGCCAGCAGTAAATCGTACGGTGGAGATACGCAGTATTTT
TRBD1 | TRBJ1-4 | TRBV5-6 | NA | CASSLVGQPEKLFF | TGTGCCAGCAGCTTGGTGGGACAGCCTGAAAAACTGTTTTTT
TRBD1 | TRBJ1-5 | TRBV23-1 | NA | CASRTGDSNQPQHF | TGCGCCAGCAGGACAGGGGATAGCAATCAGCCCCAGCATTTT
NA | TRBJ1-4 | TRBV4-3 | NA | CASSQGGAGWEKLFF | TGCGCCAGCAGCCAAGGAGGAGCAGGGTGGGAAAAACTGTTTTTT
NA | TRBJ1-1 | TRBV29-1 | NA | CSVASGMNTEAFF | TGCAGCGTCGCGTCGGGTATGAACACTGAAGCTTTCTTT
NA | TRBJ2-7 | TRBV12-5 | NA | CASGTGTYEQYF | TGTGCTAGTGGAACGGGGACCTACGAGCAGTACTTC
NA | TRBJ2-3 | TRBV28 | NA | CASSLQGRSDTQYF | TGTGCCAGCAGTTTACAGGGAAGGTCAGATACGCAGTATTTT
TRBD2 | TRBJ2-3 | TRBV4-3 | NA | CASSQGGGEPDTQYF | TGCGCCAGCAGCCAAGGGGGGGGAGAGCCAGATACGCAGTATTTT
NA | TRBJ2-2 | TRBV6-5 | NA | CASSADIGELFF | TGTGCCAGCAGCGCAGACATCGGGGAGCTGTTTTTT